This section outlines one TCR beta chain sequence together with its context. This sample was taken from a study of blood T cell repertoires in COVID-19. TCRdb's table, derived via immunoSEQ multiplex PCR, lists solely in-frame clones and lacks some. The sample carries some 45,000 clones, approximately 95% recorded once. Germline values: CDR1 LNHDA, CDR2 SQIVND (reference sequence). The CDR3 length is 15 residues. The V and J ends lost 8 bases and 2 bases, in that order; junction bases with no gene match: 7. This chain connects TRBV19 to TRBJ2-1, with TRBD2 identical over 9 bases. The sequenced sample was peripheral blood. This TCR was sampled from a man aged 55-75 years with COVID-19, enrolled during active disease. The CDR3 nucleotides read TGTGCCAGTCAATCTAGCGGGGTTACCTACAATGAGCAGTTCTTC. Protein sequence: CASQSSGVTYNEQFF. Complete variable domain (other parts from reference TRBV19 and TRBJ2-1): DGGITQSPKYLFRKEGQNVTLSCEQNLNHDAMYWYRQDPGQGLRLIYYSQIVNDFQKGDIAEGYSVSREKKESFPLTVTSAQKNPTAFYLCASQSSGVTYNEQFFGPGTRLTVL.